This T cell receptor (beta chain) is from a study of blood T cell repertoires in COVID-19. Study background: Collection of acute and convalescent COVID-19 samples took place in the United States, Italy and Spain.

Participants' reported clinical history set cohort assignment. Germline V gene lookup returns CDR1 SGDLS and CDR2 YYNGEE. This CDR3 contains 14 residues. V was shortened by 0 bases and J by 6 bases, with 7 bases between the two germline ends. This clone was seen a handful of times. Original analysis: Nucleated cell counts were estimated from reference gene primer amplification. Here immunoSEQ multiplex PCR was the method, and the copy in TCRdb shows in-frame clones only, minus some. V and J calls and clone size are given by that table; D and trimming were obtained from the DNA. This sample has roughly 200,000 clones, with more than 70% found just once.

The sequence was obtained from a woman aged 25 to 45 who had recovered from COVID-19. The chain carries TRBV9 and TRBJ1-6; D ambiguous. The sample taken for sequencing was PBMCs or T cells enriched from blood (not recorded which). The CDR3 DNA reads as TGTGCCAGCAGCGTAGAAGTCGGTAATTCACCCCTCCACTTT. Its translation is CASSVEVGNSPLHF.